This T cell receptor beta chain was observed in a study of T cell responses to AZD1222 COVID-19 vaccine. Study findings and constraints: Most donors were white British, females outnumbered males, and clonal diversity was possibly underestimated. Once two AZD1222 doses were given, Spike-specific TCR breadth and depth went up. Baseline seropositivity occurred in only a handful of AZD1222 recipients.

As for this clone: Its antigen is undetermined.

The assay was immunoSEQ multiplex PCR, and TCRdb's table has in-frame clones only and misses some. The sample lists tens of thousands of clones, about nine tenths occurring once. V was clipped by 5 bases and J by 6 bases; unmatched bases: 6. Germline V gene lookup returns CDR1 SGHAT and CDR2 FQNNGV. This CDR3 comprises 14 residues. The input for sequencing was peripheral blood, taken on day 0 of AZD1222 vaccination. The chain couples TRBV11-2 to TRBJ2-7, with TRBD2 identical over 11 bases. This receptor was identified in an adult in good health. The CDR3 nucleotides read TGTGCCAGCAGCCCATTTAGCGGGAGGGTCGAGCAGTACTTC. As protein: CASSPFSGRVEQYF. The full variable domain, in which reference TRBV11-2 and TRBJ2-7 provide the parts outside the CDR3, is EAGVAQSPRYKIIEKRQSVAFWCNPISGHATLYWYQQILGQGPKLLIQFQNNGVVDDSQLPKDRFSAERLKGVDSTLKIQPAKLEDSAVYLCASSPFSGRVEQYFGPGTRLTVT.